This record concerns one T cell receptor (beta chain) sequence. The data were taken from a study of cytomegalovirus exposure and HLA in healthy donors. Germline trimming cut 7 bases from V and 5 bases from J; bases unmatched to any gene: 12. CDR3 length equals 15 residues. CDR1 and CDR2 (germline): LNHDA, SQIVND (reference sequence). Primers for the PCR totalled 60 Vbeta and 13 Jbeta. Method: immunoSEQ multiplex PCR; TCRdb's copy keeps in-frame clones and lacks some. The sample has around 170,000 clones; over 75% are singletons. The chain employs TRBV19 and TRBJ2-3, with 7 bases identical to TRBD1. The source of this sequence is a man in his forties in good health and CMV-seropositive. Sequencing input: PBMCs. The CDR3 loop reads CASTPDRQSGDTQYF. CDR3 nucleotide sequence: TGTGCCAGTACCCCGGACAGGCAGAGTGGAGATACGCAGTATTTT.